The clone carrying this T cell receptor beta chain showed up many times. Antigen unknown. TCRdb ran MiXCR on the RACE reads and lists one entry per CDR3 protein. This sample has approximately 75,000 distinct CDR3 sequences, with over 6.5% found just once. This CDR3 has 15 amino acids. Germline V gene sequence: CDR1 LNHNV, CDR2 YYDKDF (reference sequence). The V and J ends lost 4 bases and 0 bases, in that order; junction bases with no gene match: 4. This sample was taken from a study of human T cells and chemical hapten exposure. Study outcomes and limitations: TCRs whose frequency exceeded 1 in 1000 remained the same following DPC sensitization. The presence of alopecia in the donors means their immune response may differ from healthy people's.

Noted time point: patch test 2, 6 weeks after DPC sensitization. The treatment: therapeutic diphenylcyclopropenone sensitization with weekly scalp DPC. Sequences were derived from whole blood, sampled in connection with sensitization to the hapten diphenylcyclopropenone (DPC). The TCR was taken from a woman between 45 and 60 years old with alopecia areata. Some clones in this sample may be carry-over from other donors' samples. The V and J genes are TRBV15 and TRBJ2-7; 9 bases are a match to TRBD1. The CDR3: CATSNTGGPSYEQYF. As DNA, the CDR3 is TGTGCCACCAGCAATACAGGGGGCCCCTCCTACGAGCAGTACTTC.